One and the same sample provided the 21 T cell receptor delta chains below, sequenced in a study of gamma-delta chains in newborns, infants, children. TCRdb reanalyzed the reads using CATT. The sample has about 3,500 delta-chain clones, 0.64% seen once. Sample: blood. These receptors were obtained from a child who was a newborn, infant or young child, either healthy, febrile or measles-vaccinated (not recorded which).

This clone was observed many times. A read error is likely here: a far larger clone is one base away. V usage is TRDV2 and J usage is TRDJ2, with D maybe TRDD3 (6 bases). This CDR3 is 14 amino acids long. V was trimmed by 0 bases and J by 3 bases, leaving 7 bases between them. The V gene's germline CDR1 is GEAIGNYY and CDR2 EKD. CDR3 in DNA: TGTGCCTGTGACACCTGGGGGGTGACAGCACAACTCTTCTTT. It translates to CACDTWGVTAQLFF.

Details on this clone: Since a far larger clone is one base different, this is likely a read error. The chain employs TRDV2 and TRDJ3, with 13 bases identical to TRDD3. V dropped 8 bases and J dropped 0; count of bases not matched to a gene: 21. CDR3 length equals 23 residues. The germline CDR1 and CDR2 sequences are GEAIGNYY and EKD. The CDR3 bases are TGTGCCTTCGACCCTTGGAGGGTACTGGGGGATACGCGCAGCTCCTGGGACACCCGACAGATGTTTTTC. Residues: CAFDPWRVLGDTRSSWDTRQMFF.

Concerning this clone itself: The protein in TCRdb stems from a much larger clone and differs at residue 8 from this DNA's translation, likely a read error; here the protein is translated from the DNA. V is TRDV2 and J is TRDJ2; 12 positions match TRDD3. The CDR3 length is 19 residues. Germline CDR1 GEAIGNYY, CDR2 EKD. The CDR3 region has the DNA TGCGCCTGTGACACCGTTCATTGCTGGGGGATACGCGAGACAGCACAACTCTTCTTT. Its protein product is CACDTVHCWGIRETAQLFF.

Comments on this clone: This likely came from a read error, as a far larger clone is one base away. Other DNA sequences within the sample encode an identical CDR3. The V and J genes are TRDV2 and TRDJ3; 11 bases are shared with TRDD3. The CDR3 sequence is 18 residues long. Germline CDR1 is GEAIGNYY and CDR2 is EKD. The DNA for the CDR3 is TGTGCCTGTGACACTGGGGGATACGGGACCTGGGACACCCGTCAGATGTTTTTC. Translating gives CACDTGGYGTWDTRQMFF.

Comment on this clone: A far larger clone is only one base removed, so a read error is likely. This specimen includes other DNA sequences encoding the same CDR3. The V call is TRDV2, the J call TRDJ3; 11 nucleotides match TRDD3. CDR1 and CDR2 from the germline V gene are GEAIGNYY and EKD. The CDR3 has 20 residues. In DNA, the CDR3 is TGTGCCTGTGACACCGGCTGGGGGATACAGGTTACCTGGGATACCCGACAGATGTTTTTC. Translated: CACDTGWGIQVTWDTRQMFF.

The chain links TRDV2 to TRDJ2, with TRDD3 matching over 8 bases. V shed 3 bases, J shed 6 bases, and the junction held 5 bases outside the gene matches. The CDR3 is 14 amino acids. Looked up from germline, CDR1 is GEAIGNYY and CDR2 is EKD. The CDR3 loop reads CACDLLGAAAQLFF. Here the CDR3 DNA reads TGTGCCTGTGACTTACTGGGGGCTGCAGCACAACTCTTCTTT.

In nucleotides, the CDR3 is TGTGCCTGTGACACTGTACAGGGGGATATCTCCTGGGACACCCGACAGATGTTTTTC. Encoded protein: CACDTVQGDISWDTRQMFF. This chain uses TRDV2 with TRDJ3; 8 bases align to TRDD3. This CDR3 spans 19 amino acids. The J segment lost 0 bases and the V segment lost 1 base, leaving 7 bases of the junction unmatched. Germline V lookup: CDR1 GEAIGNYY, CDR2 EKD.

This clone was recorded a few times. For this DNA, TCRdb reports the protein of a much larger clone, which diverges at residue 11, most likely from a read error; the protein presented here is translated directly from the DNA. The chain joins TRDV2 to TRDJ2; 11 bases align to TRDD3. This CDR3 spans 17 amino acids. The V and J ends lost 4 bases and 4 bases, in that order; junction bases with no gene match: 10. The germline gives CDR1 GEAIGNYY, CDR2 EKD. This chain's CDR3 is CACDRLGDIERTAQLFF. DNA for the CDR3: TGTGCCTGTGATCGACTGGGGGATATAGAAAGGACAGCACAACTCTTCTTT.

The table lists this clone with many counts. This probably arose from a read error, given a far larger clone one base away. The chain recombines TRDV2 with TRDJ2; 12 bases line up with TRDD3. The CDR3 spans 16 residues. Looked up from germline, CDR1 is GEAIGNYY and CDR2 is EKD. Here the CDR3 reads CACDKLGDTLTAQPFF. CDR3 nucleotide sequence: TGTGCCTGTGACAAACTGGGGGATACTTTGACAGCACAACCCTTCTTT.

The table lists this clone with a few counts. One base separates it from a far larger clone, so it is likely a read error. Other DNA sequences in this specimen translate into the identical CDR3. The V and J genes are TRAV29/DV5 and TRDJ3; a possible D gene is TRDD3 (5 bases). Germline V gene sequence: CDR1 NSMFDY, CDR2 ISSIKDK. The CDR3 totals 14 residues. CDR3 protein: CAARFTWDTRQMFF. The CDR3 nucleotides read TGTGCAGCAAGATTTACCTGGGACACCCGACAGATGTTCTTC. The full variable domain, completed using reference TRAV29/DV5 and TRDJ3, is DQQVKQNSPSLSVQEGRISILNCDYTNSMFDYFLWYKKYPAEGPTFLISISSIKDKNEDGRFTVFLNKSAKHLSLHIVPSQPGDSAVYFCAARFTWDTRQMFFGTGIKLFVEP.

This clone was counted between two and nine times. The protein TCRdb lists belongs to a much larger clone and differs from this DNA's translation at residue 9, which points to a read error; the protein shown is made from the DNA. This chain joins TRDV2 and TRDJ3, with 7 positions matching TRDD3. The CDR3 consists of 17 residues. The germline V gene has CDR1 GEAIGNYY and CDR2 EKD. Trimming took 2 bases from V and 2 from J; bases not matched to a gene: 5. The CDR3, as DNA: TGTGCCTGTGACAGTACTGGGGACCCCTGGGACACCCGACAGATGTTTTTC. The encoded protein is CACDSTGDPWDTRQMFF.

This clone was found a few times. The likely explanation is a read error, given a far larger clone one base away. The chain uses TRDV2 and TRDJ3; TRDD3 aligns across 11 bases. This CDR3 is built from 20 residues. The germline gives CDR1 GEAIGNYY, CDR2 EKD. The CDR3 region is CACDTGWGIQVTWDTRQVFF. The CDR3 bases are TGTGCCTGTGACACCGGCTGGGGGATACAGGTTACCTGGGACACCCGACAGGTGTTTTTC.

This clone has a handful of counts. A read error likely explains this, since a far larger clone differs by one base. Additional DNA sequences in this sample encode the identical CDR3. The chain couples TRDV2 to TRDJ3, with 13 bases fitting TRDD3. This CDR3 region has 18 residues. In germline, CDR1 is GEAIGNYY, CDR2 EKD. CDR3 sequence reads: CACDTGGYGSWDTRQMFF. In nucleotides, the CDR3 is TGTGCCTGCGACACTGGGGGATACGGCTCCTGGGACACCCGACAGATGTTTTTC.

This clone was counted a few times. The protein given by TCRdb reflects a much larger clone and differs at residue 4 from this DNA's translation, likely from a read error; the protein shown is the DNA's translation. The V gene is TRDV2, the J gene TRDJ1; the D gene is possibly TRDD3 (5 bases). The germline gives CDR1 GEAIGNYY, CDR2 EKD. The CDR3 extends over 13 amino acids. DNA of the CDR3: TGTGCCTGTGGCACCTGGGACACCGATAAACTCATCTTT. Translated, it gives CACGTWDTDKLIF.

Comment on this clone: The protein TCRdb lists belongs to a much larger clone and differs from this DNA's translation at residue 4, which points to a read error; the protein shown is made from the DNA. The J gene is TRDJ3, the V gene TRDV2; 13 bases line up with TRDD3. Unmatched junction bases numbered 5, after V lost 5 bases and J lost 2 bases. CDR1 is GEAIGNYY, CDR2 EKD, per germline. This CDR3 is 18 amino acids long. The chain's CDR3 is CACGTGGYGTWDTRQMFF. The DNA of the CDR3 is TGTGCCTGTGGCACTGGGGGATACGGGACCTGGGACACCCGACAGATGTTTTTC.

By share of the sample, this clone is large. The identical CDR3 is also encoded by other nucleotide sequences in the sample. V is TRDV2 and J is TRDJ3; 11 nucleotides agree with TRDD3. The CDR3 is 18 residues long. Trimming at V came to 0 bases and at J to 2 bases, leaving 2 bases not matched to a gene. Germline CDR1 reads GEAIGNYY; CDR2 reads EKD. CDR3 sequence (DNA): TGTGCCTGTGACACCCTGGGGGATACCCCCTGGGACACCCGACAGATGTTTTTC. Residues: CACDTLGDTPWDTRQMFF.

This clone was found a few times. TCRdb records a much larger clone's protein for this DNA, with a difference at residue 4 that likely arises from a read error; the protein given is the translation of the DNA. The chain has TRAV29/DV5 and TRDJ1; perhaps TRDD3 as D (6 bases). The CDR3 length is 17 residues. CDR1 and CDR2 (germline): NSMFDY, ISSIKDK. The V end lost 4 bases, the J end lost 0 bases, and 22 bases lay between the germline ends. This CDR3 is CAAGAGGTAGDTDKLIF. CDR3 in DNA: TGTGCAGCAGGCGCGGGAGGAACGGCTGGGGACACCGATAAACTCATCTTT.

Details on this clone: A far larger clone is only one base removed, so a read error is likely. Other DNA sequences in this specimen translate into the identical CDR3. This chain joins TRDV2 and TRDJ2; 9 bases agree with TRDD3. With V trimmed by 4 bases and J by 0 bases, 5 bases remained unmatched. CDR1 GEAIGNYY and CDR2 EKD come from the germline V gene. The length of the CDR3 is 16 residues. CDR3 in DNA: TGTGCCTGTGATGTACTGGGGGAAGCTTTGACAGCACAACTCTTCTTT. Its protein product is CACDVLGEALTAQLFF.

This clone appeared a few times. TCRdb's protein, taken from a much larger clone, differs from this DNA's translation at residue 6, likely owing to a read error; the protein displayed comes from the DNA. This rearrangement joins TRDV2 to TRDJ1; 7 bases match TRDD3. J lost 4 bases, V lost 5 bases, and 12 bases had no gene match. Germline assignment: CDR1 GEAIGNYY and CDR2 EKD. The CDR3 has 15 amino acids. CDR3 protein: CACVNGGIPDDKLIF. The DNA of the CDR3 is TGTGCCTGTGTGAACGGGGGGATTCCGGACGATAAACTCATCTTT.

A note on this clone: The TCRdb protein, from a much larger clone, departs from this DNA's translation at residue 9, likely by read error; the protein shown derives from the DNA. The same CDR3 arises from other DNA sequences in this sample as well. CDR3 DNA: TGTGCCTGTGACACCGGGTACGTGGGCTCCTGGGACACCCGACAGATGTTTTTC. This encodes CACDTGYVGSWDTRQMFF. The genes are TRDV2 and TRDJ3; D gene uncertain. Trimming left V 0 bases short and J 0 bases short, with 11 bases between. CDR1 and CDR2 from the germline V gene are GEAIGNYY and EKD. The CDR3 consists of 18 residues.

This clone was recorded a few times. A far larger clone is a single base away, which makes a read error likely. CDR3 sequence (DNA): TGTGCCTGTGCCCTCAAGGGTGGGGTGACAGCACAACTCTTCTTT. It encodes CACALKGGVTAQLFF. This rearrangement joins TRDV2 to TRDJ2; tentatively, D is TRDD3 (5 bases). Germline-derived CDR1 and CDR2 are GEAIGNYY and EKD. Trimming removed 5 bases from V and 3 bases from J, with 15 bases in between. This CDR3 comprises 15 residues.